The 26 T cell receptor beta chains below were found in one sample sequenced in a study of blood T cell repertoires in COVID-19 (dated by TCRdb to the early 2020s). Libraries were built with the immunoSEQ multiplex PCR assay. What TCRdb holds here is the immuneACCESS table cut down to in-frame rearrangements. Part of the clones is not present; checked against another copy, under half of the missing clones reflect an unresolved V gene, and the others are unexplained. The sample contains about 480,000 clones, approximately 86% of them found a single time. The leading ten clones occupy under 9.5% of the sample. The source material was PBMCs or T cells enriched from blood (not recorded which). The receptors stem from a woman aged 60-75 years who had recovered from COVID-19.

The chain has TRBV5-1 and TRBJ1-5; no reliable D call. The CDR3 runs 14 residues. V lost 2 bases, J lost 2 bases, and 8 bases lay in between. The germline CDR1 and CDR2 sequences are SGHRS and YFSETQ. CDR3: CASSFGVGNQPQHF. The CDR3 DNA is TGCGCCAGCAGCTTCGGGGTTGGCAATCAGCCCCAGCATTTT.

The chain couples TRBV2 to TRBJ2-2; 10 nucleotides line up with TRBD1. The CDR3 runs to 14 residues. V gave up 7 bases and J gave up 5 bases; unmatched junction bases: 4. Germline CDR1 SNHLY, CDR2 FYNNEI. Here the CDR3 DNA reads TGTGCCAGCAACCGGGACAGGGGTACCGGGGAGCTGTTTTTT. Its translation: CASNRDRGTGELFF.

The chain links TRBV6-4 to TRBJ1-1; D ambiguous. Germline-derived CDR1 and CDR2 are MRHNA and SNTAGT. Trimming removed 5 bases at V and 1 base at J, with 8 bases between. The CDR3 runs to 13 residues. CDR3 protein: CASSHQANTEAFF. In DNA form, the CDR3 reads TGTGCCAGCAGTCATCAGGCGAACACTGAAGCTTTCTTT.

The CDR3 reads CASSRQALGPEAFF. For the CDR3, the DNA is TGTGCCAGCAGCAGACAGGCCCTGGGGCCCGAAGCTTTCTTT. The rearrangement joins TRBV6-5 to TRBJ1-1, with D possibly being TRBD1 (6 bases). The ends were cut back, 6 bases at V and 8 bases at J, with 19 bases in the middle. The germline V gene encodes CDR1 MNHEY and CDR2 SVGAGI. The CDR3 sequence is 14 residues long.

The rearrangement uses TRBV19 and TRBJ2-3; TRBD2 is a possible D gene (5 bases). Germline V gives CDR1 LNHDA, CDR2 SQIVND (reference sequence). V dropped 9 bases and J dropped 2 bases, with 21 bases sitting between them. The CDR3 runs to 16 residues. This chain's CDR3 is CASTLEPRGHTDTQYF. CDR3 coding DNA: TGTGCCAGCACCCTTGAGCCGCGAGGGCACACAGATACGCAGTATTTT.

V usage is TRBV27 and J usage is TRBJ1-6; D perhaps matches TRBD1 (5 bases). The V gene's germline CDR1 is MNHEY and CDR2 SMNVEV (reference sequence). The CDR3 runs to 15 residues. Trimming pared 5 bases from V and 8 bases from J, leaving 16 bases between. The CDR3 coding sequence is TGTGCCAGCAGTCCCCTTCCGATAGGGGATTCACCCCTCCACTTT. Protein product: CASSPLPIGDSPLHF.

This clone was seen more than once but under ten times. The V gene is TRBV10-2, the J gene TRBJ2-1, with 8 bases identical to TRBD2. The ends lost 6 bases at V and 10 bases at J; junction bases unmatched: 11. This CDR3 comprises 14 residues. Germline CDR1 WSHSY, CDR2 SAAADI. CDR3 nucleotides: TGCGCCAGCAGCGCCGGGACTAGATTGGGGGAGCAGTTCTTC. Protein sequence: CASSAGTRLGEQFF.

The V call is TRBV7-2, the J call TRBJ1-6; D is uncertain. Trimming stripped 0 bases from V and 6 bases from J, with 15 bases between. From germline, CDR1 is SGHTA and CDR2 FQGNSA. CDR3 length: 17 amino acids. This chain's CDR3 is CASSLAPRQNPNSPLHF. DNA of the CDR3: TGTGCCAGCAGCTTAGCCCCGAGGCAGAACCCTAATTCACCCCTCCACTTT.

The gene calls are TRBV19 and TRBJ1-2; 7 positions match TRBD1. The CDR3 is 16 residues long. Germline values: CDR1 LNHDA, CDR2 SQIVND (reference sequence). With V trimmed by 4 bases and J by 4 bases, 12 bases remained unmatched. CDR3 region: CASSTQRGQVGYGYTF. CDR3 sequence (DNA): TGTGCCAGTAGTACCCAAAGGGGGCAGGTCGGCTATGGCTACACCTTC.

The rearrangement uses TRBV19 and TRBJ1-4; 9 bases are a match to TRBD1. Germline V gene lookup returns CDR1 LNHDA and CDR2 SQIVND (reference sequence). The CDR3 has 14 residues. The ends lost 6 bases at V and 8 bases at J; junction bases unmatched: 7. DNA for the CDR3: TGTGCCAGTAGCCGGACAGGGGAGAACGAAAAACTGTTTTTT. Its protein is CASSRTGENEKLFF.

The rearrangement uses TRBV7-8 and TRBJ1-2, with 9 bases fitting TRBD1. The CDR3 consists of 15 residues. Germline values: CDR1 SGHVS, CDR2 FQNEAQ. With V trimmed by 4 bases and J by 8 bases, 11 bases remained unmatched. The CDR3 nucleotides read TGTGCCAGCAGCTATCAGACAGGGGGATTAGGAGGCTACACCTTC. This sequence encodes CASSYQTGGLGGYTF.

The V gene is TRBV7-2, the J gene TRBJ1-3, with 7 bases matching TRBD1. CDR1 and CDR2 from the germline V gene are SGHTA and FQGNSA. After removal of 1 base from V and 3 bases from J, the junction contained 3 bases not matched to a gene. The CDR3 runs to 15 residues. This chain's CDR3 is CASSLVGGFGNTIYF. In DNA form, the CDR3 reads TGTGCCAGCAGCTTAGTAGGGGGCTTTGGAAACACCATATATTTT.

The chain is built from TRBV5-4 and TRBJ2-5; D is unresolved. Germline V CDR1 and CDR2: SGHNT, YYREEE (reference sequence). Trimming pared 3 bases from V and 1 base from J, leaving 10 bases between. CDR3 length: 14 amino acids. CDR3 nucleotides: TGTGCCAGCAGCTCCCCCCCAATCCAAGAGACCCAGTACTTC. Its protein product is CASSSPPIQETQYF.

This chain joins TRBV14 and TRBJ2-7; weak D call: TRBD2 (6 bases). Germline V CDR1 and CDR2: SGHDN, FVKESK. The CDR3 spans 17 residues. The germline V and J ends were trimmed by 5 bases and 0 bases, with 20 bases remaining between them. Written as DNA, the CDR3 is TGTGCCAGCAGCGGGGGGATAGCGGCAAGAAGCTCCTACGAGCAGTACGTC. This gives the protein CASSGGIAARSSYEQYV.

The rearrangement links TRBV10-3 to TRBJ1-2; maybe TRBD1 (5 bases). V lost 0 bases, J lost 8 bases, and 10 bases lay in between. CDR3 length: 13 amino acids. Germline CDR1 is ENHRY and CDR2 is SYGVKD. The CDR3 loop is CAISESRGGGYTF. CDR3 sequence (DNA): TGTGCCATCAGTGAGTCAAGGGGAGGCGGCTACACCTTC.

The chain employs TRBV30 and TRBJ1-1; 7 bases are shared with TRBD1. The CDR3 has 15 residues. J lost 5 bases, V lost 4 bases, and 13 bases had no gene match. Germline CDR1 is GTSNPN and CDR2 is SVGIG (reference sequence). The CDR3 is CAWTMLRGLGTEAFF. In nucleotides, the CDR3 is TGTGCCTGGACCATGCTAAGGGGGCTGGGGACTGAAGCTTTCTTT.

V is TRBV2 and J is TRBJ2-2, with D unclear. Germline lookup yields CDR1 SNHLY and CDR2 FYNNEI. V dropped 1 base and J dropped 2 bases, with 5 bases sitting between them. The CDR3 has 14 amino acids. This chain's CDR3 is CASSEVRNTGELFF. In DNA form, the CDR3 reads TGTGCCAGCAGTGAAGTCAGAAACACCGGGGAGCTGTTTTTT.

The chain combines TRBV3-1 (or the pseudogene TRBV3-2) with TRBJ2-6; D is uncertain. CDR1 and CDR2 from the germline V gene are LGHDT and YNNKEL (reference sequence). Trimming took 8 bases from V and 4 from J, leaving 3 bases between them. The CDR3 is made up of 11 amino acids. CDR3 residues: CASSGANVLTF. The CDR3 coding sequence is TGTGCCAGCTCAGGGGCCAACGTCCTGACTTTC.

Only one count was recorded for this clone. The rearrangement joins TRBV6-5 to TRBJ1-3; D gene uncertain. The length of the CDR3 is 12 residues. Germline CDR1 is MNHEY and CDR2 is SVGAGI. V lost 6 bases to trimming and J lost 2 bases, with 5 bases between them. Here the CDR3 DNA reads TGTGCCAGCAGGTCAACTGGAAACACCATATATTTT. This translates into CASRSTGNTIYF.

The chain carries TRBV24-1 and TRBJ2-5, with TRBD2 identical over 9 bases. There are 14 residues in the CDR3. V lost 6 bases, J lost 3 bases, and 4 bases stayed unmatched. Germline CDR1 and CDR2: KGHDR and SFDVKD. CDR3 loop: CATSLSGGKETQYF. DNA for the CDR3: TGTGCCACCAGTCTTAGCGGGGGCAAAGAGACCCAGTACTTC.

The chain carries TRBV10-3 and TRBJ2-3, with 9 positions matching TRBD2. The germline CDR1 and CDR2 sequences are ENHRY and SYGVKD. Trimming took 3 bases from V and 0 from J; bases not matched to a gene: 4. This CDR3 comprises 16 residues. The CDR3: CAISDPTSGSTDTQYF. CDR3 nucleotides: TGTGCCATCAGTGACCCGACTAGCGGAAGCACAGATACGCAGTATTTT.

This chain joins TRBV3-1 (or the pseudogene TRBV3-2) and TRBJ2-3; TRBD2 might be the D (6 bases). This CDR3 has 17 residues. Trimming took 3 bases from V and 1 from J, leaving 17 bases between them. Germline assignment: CDR1 LGHDT and CDR2 YNNKEL (reference sequence). CDR3 nucleotide sequence: TGTGCCAGCAGCCACATGGGACTCCTACGTGGCACAGATACGCAGTATTTT. Encoded protein: CASSHMGLLRGTDTQYF.

The chain is built from TRBV6-1 and TRBJ1-2; possibly TRBD1 for D (5 bases). The germline V gene encodes CDR1 MNHNS and CDR2 SASEGT. V gave up 0 bases and J gave up 1 base, with 12 bases separating them. The CDR3 loop spans 16 amino acids. CDR3: CASSEALGADNYGYTF. In DNA, the CDR3 is TGTGCCAGCAGTGAAGCGCTAGGGGCCGATAACTATGGCTACACCTTC.

V is TRBV12-3 or TRBV12-4 and J is TRBJ1-1; the match to TRBD1 covers 9 bases. This CDR3 region has 13 residues. The chain's CDR3 is CASRDRDSTEAFF. CDR3 coding DNA: TGTGCTTCCCGGGACAGGGATAGCACTGAAGCTTTCTTT.

Written as DNA, the CDR3 is TGTGCCAGCAGATTCCCTAACACTGAAGCTTTCTTT. This sequence encodes CASRFPNTEAFF. The chain recombines TRBV6-5 with TRBJ1-1, with D unresolved. In germline, CDR1 is MNHEY, CDR2 SVGAGI. With 6 bases removed from V and 2 bases from J, the gap between germline ends came to 7 bases. The CDR3 contains 12 residues.

The chain is built from TRBV10-3 and TRBJ2-7; the match to TRBD1 covers 8 bases. Germline V gene data show CDR1 as ENHRY and CDR2 as SYGVKD. The CDR3 contains 15 residues. With 0 bases clipped from V and 3 bases from J, the junction kept 4 bases outside the gene matches. The CDR3 DNA sequence: TGTGCCATCAGTGAGTCATGGGGACAGGTCTACGAGCAGTACGTC. It yields the protein CAISESWGQVYEQYV.